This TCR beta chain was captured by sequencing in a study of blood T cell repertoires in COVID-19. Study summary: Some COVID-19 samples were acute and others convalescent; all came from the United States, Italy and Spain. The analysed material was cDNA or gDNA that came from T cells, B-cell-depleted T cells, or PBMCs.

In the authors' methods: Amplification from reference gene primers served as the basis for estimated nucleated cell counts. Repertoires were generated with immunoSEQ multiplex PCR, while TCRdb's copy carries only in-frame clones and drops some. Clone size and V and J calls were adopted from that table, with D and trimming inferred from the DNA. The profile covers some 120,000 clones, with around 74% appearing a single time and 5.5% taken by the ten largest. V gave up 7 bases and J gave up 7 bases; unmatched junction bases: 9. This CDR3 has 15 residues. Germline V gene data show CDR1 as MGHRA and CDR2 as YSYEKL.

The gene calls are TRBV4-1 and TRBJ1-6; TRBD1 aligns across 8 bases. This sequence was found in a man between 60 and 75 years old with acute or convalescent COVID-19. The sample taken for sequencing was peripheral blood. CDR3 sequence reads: CASTPAGGSNSPLHF. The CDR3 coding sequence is TGCGCCAGCACACCAGCAGGGGGCTCAAATTCACCCCTCCACTTT.